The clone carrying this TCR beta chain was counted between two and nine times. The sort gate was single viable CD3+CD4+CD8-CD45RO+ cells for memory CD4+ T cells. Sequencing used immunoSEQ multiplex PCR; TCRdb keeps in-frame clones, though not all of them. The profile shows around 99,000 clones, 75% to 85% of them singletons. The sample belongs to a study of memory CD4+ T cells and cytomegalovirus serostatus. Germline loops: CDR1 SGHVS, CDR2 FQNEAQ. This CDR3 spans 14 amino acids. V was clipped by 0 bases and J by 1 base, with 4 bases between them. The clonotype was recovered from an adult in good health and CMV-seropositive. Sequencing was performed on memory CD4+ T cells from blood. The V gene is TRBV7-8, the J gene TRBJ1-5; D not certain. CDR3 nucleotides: TGTGCCAGCAGCTTAGCGGGGAGCAATCAGCCCCAGCATTTT. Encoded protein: CASSLAGSNQPQHF. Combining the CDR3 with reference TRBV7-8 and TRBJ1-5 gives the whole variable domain GAGVSQSPRYKVAKRGQDVALRCDPISGHVSLFWYQQALGQGPEFLTYFQNEAQLDKSGLPSDRFFAERPEGSVSTLKIQRTQQEDSAVYLCASSLAGSNQPQHFGDGTRLSIL.